This is a list of T cell receptor beta chains from one sample in a study of vaccination effects on CD4 cells after COVID-19. The protocol was immunoSEQ multiplex PCR, while the TCRdb copy is restricted to in-frame clones and leaves out a portion. The sample has roughly 20,000 clones; 72% are singletons. No cognate antigen is known for these TCRs. The material sequenced was CD4+ T cells from PBMCs cultured with HCoV-NL63 spike peptides, taken after COVID-19 vaccination. The receptors here all came from a human donor who received a COVID-19 vaccine. Both conserved end residues are part of each CDR3. D genes are given only for firm matches. A row's size may be missing; if present it is once, few, many or a size class.

TGCGCCAGCAGCTTCGAGGGAAACTCTGGAAACACCATATATTTT,CASSFEGNSGNTIYF,TRBJ1-3,NA,NA,TRBV5-1
TGCGCCAGCAGCTTAGCGGGGGGCATACAAGAGACCCAGTACTTC,CASSLAGGIQETQYF,TRBJ2-5,NA,TRBD2,TRBV4-1
TGTGCCAGCAGAGAGCTAGCACTCGGGGAGCTGTTTTTT,CASRELALGELFF,TRBJ2-2,few,NA,TRBV5-6
TGTGCCAGCTCACCACAAGCTTTGGGGGTGACGAACACTGAAGCTTTCTTT,CASSPQALGVTNTEAFF,TRBJ1-1,NA,NA,TRBV18
TGTGCCAGCAGCTTAGGTGGACCCTACAATGAGCAGTTCTTC,CASSLGGPYNEQFF,TRBJ2-1,once,NA,TRBV11-2
TGTGCCAGCAGCCACACCGGGGTGGATACGCAGTATTTT,CASSHTGVDTQYF,TRBJ2-3,NA,NA,TRBV3-1/TRBV3-2
TGTGCCACCAGTGACGACGGGACAGGGGGTGTCTATGGCTACACCTTC,CATSDDGTGGVYGYTF,TRBJ1-2,NA,TRBD1,TRBV24-1
TGTGCCAGCAGCGCCCCTACAGGGGGAATAGAGACCCAGTACTTC,CASSAPTGGIETQYF,TRBJ2-5,NA,TRBD1,TRBV9
TGTGTTACTATGGACAGGGTAGGAAGTGAGCAGTTCTTC,CVTMDRVGSEQFF,TRBJ2-1,few,TRBD1,TRBV19
TGTGCCAGCAGCAGGGACCCGAACACTGAAGCTTTCTTT,CASSRDPNTEAFF,TRBJ1-1,NA,NA,TRBV6-5
TGTGCCGCTCAGAGAAGTCCAGGGGGTACAGATACGCAGTATTTT,CAAQRSPGGTDTQYF,TRBJ2-3,few,TRBD1,TRBV25-1
TGTGCCAGCAGTCAACAACCTACAGGGAGTCAGCCCCAGCATTTT,CASSQQPTGSQPQHF,TRBJ1-5,NA,NA,TRBV6-5
TGTGCCAGCAGCCATCTCGACGGTATTACCTACAATGAGCAGTTCTTC,CASSHLDGITYNEQFF,TRBJ2-1,NA,NA,TRBV3-1/TRBV3-2
TGTGCCAGCAGCGCCCGGGACTACAAGAAGAATGAGCAGTTCTTC,CASSARDYKKNEQFF,TRBJ2-1,few,TRBD2,TRBV9
TGTGCCAGCGTGGGTAGTGGGGCCAACGTCCTGACTTTC,CASVGSGANVLTF,TRBJ2-6,NA,NA,TRBV6-5
TGTGCCAGCAGCGGGGACAGGGGGCGAGGTGGCTACACCTTC,CASSGDRGRGGYTF,TRBJ1-2,NA,TRBD1,TRBV7-9
TGTGCCAGCAGTTACTCGAGGACAGGGGATACTGAAGCTTTCTTT,CASSYSRTGDTEAFF,TRBJ1-1,NA,TRBD1,TRBV6-5
TGCGCCAGCAGCTTGGTGGGGGGCCTCAATGAGCAGTTCTTC,CASSLVGGLNEQFF,TRBJ2-1,NA,NA,TRBV5-1
TGCGCCAGCAGCTTGGTGGGACAGGGCTGGGGCTACACCTTC,CASSLVGQGWGYTF,TRBJ1-2,NA,TRBD1,TRBV5-1
TGCGCCAGCAGCTTTGGCCTAGCGGGAACCAACACCGGGGAGCTGTTTTTT,CASSFGLAGTNTGELFF,TRBJ2-2,NA,TRBD2,TRBV5-1
TGCGCCAGCAGCCAAGCCACGGTTGGCTACACCTTC,CASSQATVGYTF,TRBJ1-2,few,NA,TRBV4-1
TGCGCCAGCAGTGCCCCCGGGGGAAACACCATATATTTT,CASSAPGGNTIYF,TRBJ1-3,NA,NA,TRBV10-2